This T cell receptor beta chain was sequenced in a study of blood T cell repertoires in COVID-19. Study-level background: Sites in the United States, Italy and Spain provided acute and convalescent COVID-19 samples. PBMCs, B-cell-depleted T cells, or T cells provided the cDNA or gDNA that made up the material.

As processed by the authors: Amplified reference gene primers provided the basis for estimating nucleated cell counts. The data were produced by immunoSEQ multiplex PCR, yet TCRdb's version contains in-frame clones alone and is incomplete. The DNA gave D and trimming, while V, J and clone size come from that table. This sample has about 180,000 clones, with about 90% found just once. The CDR3 sequence is 13 residues long. The germline V and J ends were trimmed by 0 bases and 3 bases, with 5 bases remaining between them. CDR1 SGHDN and CDR2 FVKESK come from the germline V gene. This TCR was sampled from a man aged 65-85 years with active or convalescent COVID-19. The gene calls are TRBV14 and TRBJ1-2; D is undetermined. The specimen sequenced was peripheral blood. In nucleotides, the CDR3 is TGTGCCAGCAGCCAAGATCAGGACTATGGCTACACCTTC. It codes for CASSQDQDYGYTF.